A selection of T cell receptor beta chains follows, all from one sample in a study of blood T cells in healthy people across ages. TCRdb reanalysed the 5' RACE reads using MiXCR and keeps one entry per CDR3 protein. This sample has 750,000 to 950,000 distinct CDR3 sequences; just under 30% occur once, and the top ten carry about 10%. The sample was also linked to a second study, of T cells of mothers and their children.

The source material was blood. The receptors were sampled from a woman between 40 and 55 years old in good health. CDR3s include the opening cysteine and the closing phenylalanine or tryptophan. For some rows the clone size is stated as once, few or many, or as a class when expanded; others skip it.

V gene: TRBV6-5; clone size: NA; J gene: TRBJ1-4; CDR3 protein: CASSRQPGEKLFF
V gene: TRBV29-1; clone size: NA; J gene: TRBJ1-4; CDR3 protein: CSGFWANEKLFF
V gene: TRBV5-6; clone size: few; J gene: TRBJ1-4; CDR3 protein: CASSLAGTYEKLFF
V gene: TRBV7-2; clone size: NA; J gene: TRBJ2-3; CDR3 protein: CASSLGRVRGDTQYF
V gene: TRBV6-6; clone size: many; J gene: TRBJ2-7; CDR3 protein: CASTWTSGDNYEQYF
V gene: TRBV4-1; clone size: many; J gene: TRBJ2-7; CDR3 protein: CASSQEAQSSYEQYF
V gene: TRBV5-5; clone size: NA; J gene: TRBJ2-7; CDR3 protein: CASSLEGTAALQYF
V gene: TRBV7-3; clone size: NA; J gene: TRBJ2-1; CDR3 protein: CASSQLAGGNEQFF
V gene: TRBV12-3/TRBV12-4; clone size: NA; J gene: TRBJ2-7; CDR3 protein: CASSPPGKTGTEQYF
V gene: TRBV29-1; clone size: NA; J gene: TRBJ1-1; CDR3 protein: CSVQRGTGITEAFF
V gene: TRBV29-1; clone size: many; J gene: TRBJ2-7; CDR3 protein: CSVVWVRAEYEQYF
V gene: TRBV5-1; clone size: few; J gene: TRBJ2-2; CDR3 protein: CASSLDGSNTGELFF
V gene: TRBV28; clone size: few; J gene: TRBJ2-7; CDR3 protein: CASRSDSPVGQYF
V gene: TRBV7-8; clone size: few; J gene: TRBJ1-6; CDR3 protein: CASSLLDFNSPLHF
V gene: TRBV28; clone size: NA; J gene: TRBJ2-7; CDR3 protein: CASSLPRARYEQYF
V gene: TRBV20-1; clone size: NA; J gene: NA; CDR3 protein: CSARKSADDEQYF
V gene: TRBV7-3; clone size: many; J gene: TRBJ2-1; CDR3 protein: CASSSGTVLSSYNEQFF
V gene: TRBV15; clone size: few; J gene: TRBJ2-1; CDR3 protein: CATSSRDRGRHFYNEQFF
V gene: TRBV29-1; clone size: few; J gene: TRBJ2-7; CDR3 protein: CSVGGSGIYEQYF
V gene: TRBV7-2; clone size: few; J gene: TRBJ2-3; CDR3 protein: CASSLRAGGDTQYF
V gene: TRBV20-1; clone size: many; J gene: TRBJ2-7; CDR3 protein: CSARGESVSYEQYF
V gene: TRBV29-1; clone size: NA; J gene: TRBJ2-7; CDR3 protein: CSVGDGSSYEQYF
V gene: TRBV5-4; clone size: NA; J gene: TRBJ1-1; CDR3 protein: CASSLAGGKAFF
V gene: TRBV4-2; clone size: many; J gene: TRBJ2-1; CDR3 protein: CASSLGASGGPYNEQFF
V gene: TRBV25-1; clone size: few; J gene: TRBJ2-1; CDR3 protein: CASSESGRAYEQFF
V gene: TRBV5-1; clone size: few; J gene: TRBJ2-7; CDR3 protein: CASSLPGQAPGEQYF
V gene: TRBV27; clone size: few; J gene: TRBJ2-1; CDR3 protein: CASSFLGREETQFF
V gene: TRBV7-2; clone size: once; J gene: TRBJ1-2; CDR3 protein: CASSLEEAGYYGYTF
V gene: TRBV3-1; clone size: few; J gene: TRBJ1-2; CDR3 protein: CASSQEPANYGYTF
V gene: TRBV29-1; clone size: NA; J gene: TRBJ2-1; CDR3 protein: CSVEVAAGGEFF
V gene: TRBV6-6; clone size: NA; J gene: TRBJ1-5; CDR3 protein: CASADIQGNNQPQHF
V gene: TRBV5-1; clone size: NA; J gene: TRBJ2-3; CDR3 protein: CASSLYEGGRHENTDTQYF
V gene: TRBV10-3; clone size: many; J gene: TRBJ1-2; CDR3 protein: CAISENFGPPYGYTF
V gene: TRBV7-3; clone size: many; J gene: TRBJ2-3; CDR3 protein: CASSFIDTDTQYF
V gene: TRBV7-2; clone size: NA; J gene: TRBJ1-5; CDR3 protein: CASSLRATLDQPQHF
V gene: TRBV5-5; clone size: NA; J gene: TRBJ1-4; CDR3 protein: CASRSGTGNEKLFF
V gene: TRBV29-1; clone size: many; J gene: TRBJ2-5; CDR3 protein: CSVEYFGQKETQYF
V gene: TRBV4-1; clone size: once; J gene: TRBJ2-3; CDR3 protein: CTSSQDGTGGVDTQYF
V gene: TRBV18; clone size: few; J gene: TRBJ1-2; CDR3 protein: CAGSPPQGYGYTF
V gene: TRBV7-2; clone size: many; J gene: TRBJ2-1; CDR3 protein: CASSFDRGGNEQFF
V gene: TRBV7-9; clone size: NA; J gene: TRBJ2-1; CDR3 protein: CASSLPTGGSYNEQFF
V gene: TRBV20-1; clone size: NA; J gene: TRBJ1-3; CDR3 protein: CSARNVIANTIYF
V gene: TRBV28; clone size: NA; J gene: TRBJ1-1; CDR3 protein: CASILGGMNTEAFF
V gene: TRBV7-6; clone size: few; J gene: TRBJ2-1; CDR3 protein: CASSFSGGAKNEQFF
V gene: TRBV6-5; clone size: NA; J gene: TRBJ1-5; CDR3 protein: CASSLHGTGGNQPQHF
V gene: TRBV25-1; clone size: once; J gene: TRBJ1-1; CDR3 protein: CASSWGQAEAFF
V gene: TRBV9; clone size: NA; J gene: TRBJ2-1; CDR3 protein: CASSVTGTGWNEQFF
V gene: TRBV6-6; clone size: few; J gene: TRBJ2-7; CDR3 protein: CASRERQQTYEQYF
V gene: TRBV5-1; clone size: many; J gene: TRBJ1-1; CDR3 protein: CASSLSGTDTEAFF
V gene: TRBV18; clone size: many; J gene: TRBJ1-5; CDR3 protein: CASSPGGGQPQHF
V gene: TRBV20-1; clone size: few; J gene: TRBJ2-5; CDR3 protein: CSARATGGLATQYF